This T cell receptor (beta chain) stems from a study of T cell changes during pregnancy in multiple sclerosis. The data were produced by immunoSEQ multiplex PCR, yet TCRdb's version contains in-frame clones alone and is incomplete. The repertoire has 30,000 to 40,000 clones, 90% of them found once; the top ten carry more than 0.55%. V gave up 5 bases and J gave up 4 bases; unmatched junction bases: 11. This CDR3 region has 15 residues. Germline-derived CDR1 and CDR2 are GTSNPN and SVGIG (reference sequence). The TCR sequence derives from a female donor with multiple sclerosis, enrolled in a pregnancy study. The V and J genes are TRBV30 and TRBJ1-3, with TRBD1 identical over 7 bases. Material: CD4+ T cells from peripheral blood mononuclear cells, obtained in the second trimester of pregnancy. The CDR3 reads CAWWGRGRRGNTIYF. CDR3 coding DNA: TGTGCCTGGTGGGGAAGGGGGCGCCGGGGAAACACCATATATTTT.